The rows below give T cell receptor beta chains drawn from one sample of a study of OX40 agonist ivuxolimab in advanced cancers. Sequenced by immunoSEQ multiplex PCR; TCRdb stores in-frame clones only, minus some. Among fewer than 70,000 clones, around four fifths were seen once, and the ten largest hold about 3.1%. The sequencing used CD4+ or CD8+ T cells sorted from blood, collected in a trial of the OX40 agonist ivuxolimab. The receptors here all came from an adult with an advanced solid tumor such as melanoma, head and neck, liver or kidney cancer. Each CDR3 is given with its conserved first and last residue. D genes are given only for firm matches. Clone size is stated in some rows and not others, as once, few, many or a class when expanded.

V gene,clone size,D gene,CDR3 length,J gene,CDR3 protein,CDR3 DNA
TRBV5-4,-,TRBD1,15,TRBJ2-2,CASSLGQGITGELFF,TGTGCCAGCAGCTTGGGACAGGGGATCACCGGGGAGCTGTTTTTT
TRBV5-5,-,-,16,TRBJ1-4,CASRAPGGLSNEKLFF,TGTGCCAGCAGAGCCCCGGGGGGCTTATCTAATGAAAAACTGTTTTTT
TRBV5-8,-,-,16,TRBJ2-3,CASSLGGTTSTDTQYF,TGTGCCAGCAGCTTGGGTGGGACGACTAGCACAGATACGCAGTATTTT
TRBV6-5,-,TRBD1,15,TRBJ1-1,CASSGGGYMNTEAFF,TGTGCCAGCAGTGGAGGGGGCTACATGAACACTGAAGCTTTCTTT
TRBV28,once,-,12,TRBJ1-2,CASNTGNYGYTF,TGTGCCAGCAATACAGGGAACTATGGCTACACCTTC
TRBV9,-,TRBD2,15,TRBJ2-1,CASSPRLALGNEQFF,TGTGCCAGCAGCCCCCGACTAGCCCTCGGGAATGAGCAGTTCTTC
TRBV11-2,-,-,14,TRBJ1-1,CASSLGAWDTEAFF,TGTGCCAGCAGCTTAGGTGCCTGGGACACTGAAGCTTTCTTT
TRBV7-2,-,TRBD1,15,TRBJ1-2,CASSFPGQGTAGYTF,TGTGCCAGCAGCTTTCCGGGACAGGGAACTGCTGGCTACACCTTC
TRBV15,-,-,14,TRBJ2-3,CATSRENGGHTQYF,TGTGCCACCAGCAGAGAAAACGGGGGCCATACGCAGTATTTT
TRBV5-1,-,TRBD1,14,TRBJ1-4,CASPPGTGSEKLFF,TGCGCCAGCCCCCCCGGGACAGGGAGTGAAAAACTGTTTTTT
TRBV11-3,-,-,15,TRBJ2-7,CASSFVSTDPYEQYF,TGTGCCAGCAGCTTTGTCTCGACAGACCCCTACGAGCAGTACTTC
TRBV11-3,-,-,13,TRBJ2-3,CASSPQGPDTQYF,TGTGCCAGCAGCCCCCAGGGACCAGATACGCAGTATTTT
TRBV19,-,-,15,TRBJ1-2,CASGHRRPTNYGYTF,TGTGCCAGTGGACACCGGCGCCCCACAAACTATGGCTACACCTTC
TRBV9,-,TRBD1,15,TRBJ2-1,CASSETGGVYNEQFF,TGTGCCAGCAGCGAGACAGGGGGCGTCTACAATGAGCAGTTCTTC
TRBV7-8,-,-,15,TRBJ2-7,CASSRGTGSSYEQYF,TGTGCCAGCAGCCGTGGAACAGGGTCCTCCTACGAGCAGTACTTC
TRBV30,-,-,15,TRBJ2-7,CAWSRDGSGSYEQYF,TGTGCCTGGAGTCGGGACGGATCCGGATCCTACGAGCAGTACTTC
TRBV6-1,-,-,16,TRBJ1-2,CASSEVSPNVGGGYTF,TGTGCCAGCAGTGAAGTAAGCCCGAACGTAGGTGGTGGCTACACCTTC
TRBV28,-,TRBD1,15,TRBJ2-7,CASSFLRDSSYEQYF,TGTGCCAGCAGTTTCCTTCGGGACAGCTCCTACGAGCAGTACTTC
TRBV12-5,-,-,13,TRBJ2-3,CASSWSTADTQYF,TGTGCTAGTAGTTGGTCGACGGCAGATACGCAGTATTTT
TRBV7-5,-,-,13,TRBJ1-2,CASSLDRGYGYTF,TGTGCCAGCAGCTTGGACAGGGGCTATGGCTACACCTTC
TRBV18,-,-,14,TRBJ1-2,CASSLGGVNYGYTF,TGTGCCAGCTCCCTTGGGGGTGTTAACTATGGCTACACCTTC
TRBV5-4,-,TRBD1,15,TRBJ1-2,CASSLGGQGAGGYTF,TGTGCCAGCAGCTTGGGAGGACAGGGGGCTGGTGGCTACACCTTC
TRBV7-9,-,TRBD1,13,TRBJ1-2,CASSGQGGYGYTF,TGTGCCAGCAGCGGACAGGGAGGCTATGGCTACACCTTC
TRBV7-8,-,TRBD1,15,TRBJ2-5,CASSFRTGLQETQYF,TGTGCCAGCAGCTTCCGGACAGGTTTGCAAGAGACCCAGTACTTC
TRBV5-4,-,-,12,TRBJ1-1,CASSYGGTEAFF,TGTGCCAGCAGCTATGGCGGCACTGAAGCTTTCTTT
TRBV28,-,-,13,TRBJ2-7,CASSFGQDYEQYF,TGTGCCAGCAGTTTTGGGCAGGACTACGAGCAGTACTTC
TRBV10-3,few,TRBD1,14,TRBJ1-5,CAISGGQGDQPQHF,TGTGCCATCAGTGGGGGGCAGGGGGATCAGCCCCAGCATTTT
TRBV5-1,few,-,15,TRBJ1-2,CASSFGQRTNYGYTF,TGCGCCAGCAGCTTCGGCCAGAGGACTAACTATGGCTACACCTTC
TRBV9,-,-,13,TRBJ1-6,CASSIEGGSPLHF,TGTGCCAGCAGCATCGAGGGAGGGTCACCCCTCCACTTT
TRBV2,-,-,14,TRBJ2-7,CASSEQAYSYEQYF,TGTGCCAGCAGTGAACAGGCCTACTCCTACGAGCAGTACTTC
TRBV4-1,once,TRBD2,18,TRBJ2-3,CASSPHPRTSGGTDTQYF,TGCGCCAGCAGCCCCCATCCTAGGACTAGCGGGGGCACAGATACGCAGTATTTT
TRBV19,-,-,14,TRBJ2-6,CASLRGGGANVLTF,TGTGCCAGTCTCAGGGGCGGTGGGGCCAACGTCCTGACTTTC
TRBV5-5,-,-,16,TRBJ2-3,CASSTGPGSGADTQYF,TGTGCCAGCAGCACGGGTCCGGGATCTGGCGCAGATACGCAGTATTTT
TRBV28,-,-,13,TRBJ1-2,CASSRAYNYGYTF,TGTGCCAGCAGTAGAGCATACAACTATGGCTACACCTTC
TRBV28,-,-,17,TRBJ1-2,CASRGSSGQQLSYGYTF,TGTGCCAGCAGGGGGTCGTCAGGTCAGCAGCTCTCCTATGGCTACACCTTC
TRBV6-5,-,-,13,TRBJ1-1,CASYTGSLAEAFF,TGTGCCAGTTATACAGGTTCTCTTGCTGAAGCTTTCTTT
TRBV5-4,-,TRBD1,14,TRBJ1-4,CASSRDRGEEKLFF,TGTGCCAGCAGCAGGGACAGGGGAGAGGAAAAACTGTTTTTT
TRBV4-3,-,TRBD1,18,TRBJ2-5,CASSQDFSGGGDQETQYF,TGCGCCAGCAGCCAAGATTTCTCAGGGGGCGGGGACCAAGAGACCCAGTACTTC
TRBV11-3,-,-,13,TRBJ2-1,CATHYRDYNEQFF,TGTGCCACCCATTACCGGGACTACAATGAGCAGTTCTTC
TRBV5-1,-,-,17,TRBJ2-1,CASRNSPTLVSYNEQFF,TGCGCCAGCAGGAACAGTCCTACTTTAGTTTCCTACAATGAGCAGTTCTTC
TRBV25-1,-,-,12,TRBJ1-3,CASSPPGNTIYF,TGTGCCAGCAGTCCTCCAGGAAACACCATATATTTT
TRBV7-3,few,-,13,TRBJ2-1,CASSYSSYNEQFF,TGTGCCAGCAGCTATAGTTCCTACAATGAGCAGTTCTTC
TRBV7-6,-,-,14,TRBJ1-2,CASSLSRYGNGYTF,TGTGCCAGCAGCTTGTCTCGTTATGGGAATGGCTACACCTTC
TRBV5-5,-,TRBD2,17,TRBJ2-1,CASSSTSGGDVVYEQFF,TGTGCCAGCAGCTCGACTAGCGGGGGGGACGTGGTCTATGAGCAGTTCTTC